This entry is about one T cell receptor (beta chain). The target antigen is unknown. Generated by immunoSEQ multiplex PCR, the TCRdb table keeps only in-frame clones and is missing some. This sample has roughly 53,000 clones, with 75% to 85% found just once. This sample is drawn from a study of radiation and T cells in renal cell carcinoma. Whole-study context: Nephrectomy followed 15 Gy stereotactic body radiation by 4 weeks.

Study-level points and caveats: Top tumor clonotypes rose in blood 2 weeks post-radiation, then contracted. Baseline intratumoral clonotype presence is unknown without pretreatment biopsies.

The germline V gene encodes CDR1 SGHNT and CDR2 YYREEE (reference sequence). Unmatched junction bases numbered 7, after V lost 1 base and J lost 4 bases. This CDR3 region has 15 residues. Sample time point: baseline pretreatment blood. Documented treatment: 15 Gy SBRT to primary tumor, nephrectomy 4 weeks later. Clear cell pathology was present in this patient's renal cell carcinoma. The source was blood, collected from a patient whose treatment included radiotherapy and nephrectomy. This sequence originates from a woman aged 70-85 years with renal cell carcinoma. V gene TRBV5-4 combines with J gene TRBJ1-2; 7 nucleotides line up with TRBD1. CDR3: CASSLPGQAVYGYTF. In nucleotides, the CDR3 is TGTGCCAGCAGCTTGCCCGGACAGGCGGTCTATGGCTACACCTTC.